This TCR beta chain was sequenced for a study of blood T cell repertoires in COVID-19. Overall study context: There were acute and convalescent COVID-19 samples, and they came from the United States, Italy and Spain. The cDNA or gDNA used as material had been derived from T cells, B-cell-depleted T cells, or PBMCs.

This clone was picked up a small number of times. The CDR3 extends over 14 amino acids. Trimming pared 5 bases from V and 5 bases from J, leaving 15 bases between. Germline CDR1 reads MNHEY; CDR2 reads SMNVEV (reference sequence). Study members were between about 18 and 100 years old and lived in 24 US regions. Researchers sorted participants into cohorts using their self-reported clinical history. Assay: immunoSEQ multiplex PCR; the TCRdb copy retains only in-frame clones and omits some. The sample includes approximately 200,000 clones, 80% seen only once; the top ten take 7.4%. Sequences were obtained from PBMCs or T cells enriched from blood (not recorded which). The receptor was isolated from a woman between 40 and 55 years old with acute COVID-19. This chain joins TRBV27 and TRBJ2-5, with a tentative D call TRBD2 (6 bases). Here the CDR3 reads CASSLGTPWETQYF. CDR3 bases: TGTGCCAGCAGTCTTGGGACTCCATGGGAGACCCAGTACTTC.